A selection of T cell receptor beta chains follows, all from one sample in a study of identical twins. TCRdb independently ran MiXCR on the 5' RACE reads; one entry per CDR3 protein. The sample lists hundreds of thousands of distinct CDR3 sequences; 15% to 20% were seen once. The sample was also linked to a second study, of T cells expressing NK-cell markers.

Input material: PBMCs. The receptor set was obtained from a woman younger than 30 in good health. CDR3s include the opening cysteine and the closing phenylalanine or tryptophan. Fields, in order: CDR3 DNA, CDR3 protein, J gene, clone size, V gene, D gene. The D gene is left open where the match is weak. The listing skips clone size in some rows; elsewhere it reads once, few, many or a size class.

cdr3_nt: TGTGCCAGCAGGCGGGACTCGGGCATTCAGTACTTC; cdr3_aa: CASRRDSGIQYF; j_call: TRBJ2-4; clone_size: many; v_call: TRBV6-6; d_call: NA
cdr3_nt: TGTGCCAGCAGCGAAGCGTCGCGAGGGGATTCACCCCTCCACTTT; cdr3_aa: CASSEASRGDSPLHF; j_call: TRBJ1-6; clone_size: few; v_call: TRBV12-3/TRBV12-4; d_call: NA
cdr3_nt: TGTGCCAGCAGCTTGGGTATTTACACAGATACGCAGTATTTT; cdr3_aa: CASSLGIYTDTQYF; j_call: TRBJ2-3; clone_size: NA; v_call: TRBV7-9; d_call: NA
cdr3_nt: TGTGCCAGCAGCGAGCATGTGGTAGATACGCAGTATTTT; cdr3_aa: CASSEHVVDTQYF; j_call: TRBJ2-3; clone_size: NA; v_call: TRBV14; d_call: NA
cdr3_nt: TGTGCCAGCACCTTGGAGCGGAGCCCGTACGAGCAGTACTTC; cdr3_aa: CASTLERSPYEQYF; j_call: TRBJ2-7; clone_size: many; v_call: TRBV12-3/TRBV12-4; d_call: NA
cdr3_nt: TGTGCCAGCAGTTTAAGATCCTGGGACACTGAAGCTTTCTTT; cdr3_aa: CASSLRSWDTEAFF; j_call: TRBJ1-1; clone_size: NA; v_call: TRBV12-3/TRBV12-4; d_call: NA
cdr3_nt: TGTGCCAGCAGCGTAATAGCGGGGGGGGAGTACAATGAGCAGTTCTTC; cdr3_aa: CASSVIAGGEYNEQFF; j_call: TRBJ2-1; clone_size: few; v_call: TRBV9; d_call: TRBD2
cdr3_nt: TGTGCCAGCAGTTACCCAGGTTTCTACGAGCAGTACTTC; cdr3_aa: CASSYPGFYEQYF; j_call: TRBJ2-7; clone_size: NA; v_call: TRBV6-2/TRBV6-3; d_call: NA
cdr3_nt: TGTGCCAGCAGCTTATCCGGGACTAACGGTTGGACTTCAGAGACCCAGTACTTC; cdr3_aa: CASSLSGTNGWTSETQYF; j_call: TRBJ2-5; clone_size: NA; v_call: TRBV7-8; d_call: TRBD2
cdr3_nt: TGTGCCAGCAGCTTAGAGTGGCTAGCGGGACGGACCGGGGAGCTGTTTTTT; cdr3_aa: CASSLEWLAGRTGELFF; j_call: TRBJ2-2; clone_size: few; v_call: TRBV7-8; d_call: TRBD2
cdr3_nt: TGCAGTGCTAGGGACCGGACAGATACGCAGTATTTT; cdr3_aa: CSARDRTDTQYF; j_call: TRBJ2-3; clone_size: NA; v_call: TRBV20-1; d_call: NA
cdr3_nt: TGCGCCAGCAGCCAACCTCTGGGCACAGATACGCAGTATTTT; cdr3_aa: CASSQPLGTDTQYF; j_call: TRBJ2-3; clone_size: few; v_call: TRBV4-1; d_call: NA
cdr3_nt: TGCAGTGCGATTGGGGGTAGCGGGAGTACGAGTACGCAGTATTTT; cdr3_aa: CSAIGGSGSTSTQYF; j_call: TRBJ2-3; clone_size: NA; v_call: TRBV20-1; d_call: TRBD2
cdr3_nt: TGTGCCAGCAGTCACGGGGGGTTGCAGTACTTC; cdr3_aa: CASSHGGLQYF; j_call: TRBJ2-7; clone_size: NA; v_call: TRBV7-6; d_call: TRBD2
cdr3_nt: TGCGCCAGCAGAGGAGCGGGGGGCCCCCAAGAGACCCAGTACTTC; cdr3_aa: CASRGAGGPQETQYF; j_call: TRBJ2-5; clone_size: NA; v_call: TRBV5-1; d_call: TRBD2
cdr3_nt: TGTGCCAGCAGCCGACCCGGGGGCTCCTACAATGAGCAGTTCTTC; cdr3_aa: CASSRPGGSYNEQFF; j_call: TRBJ2-1; clone_size: few; v_call: TRBV6-1; d_call: NA
cdr3_nt: TGCAGTGCTCTTGGACTAGATAACACCGGGGAGCTGTTTTTT; cdr3_aa: CSALGLDNTGELFF; j_call: TRBJ2-2; clone_size: few; v_call: TRBV20-1; d_call: TRBD2
cdr3_nt: TGTGCCACCAGTGATTCGAAACAACCCCGCACAGATACGCAGTATTTT; cdr3_aa: CATSDSKQPRTDTQYF; j_call: TRBJ2-3; clone_size: NA; v_call: TRBV24-1; d_call: NA
cdr3_nt: TGTGCCAGCAGCTCCCAAGTGGACGGGAGGGGCTACGAGCAGTACTTC; cdr3_aa: CASSSQVDGRGYEQYF; j_call: TRBJ2-7; clone_size: NA; v_call: TRBV5-4; d_call: TRBD2
cdr3_nt: TGTGCCAGCAGTTACGGCTCGGGGGATGAGCAGTTCTTC; cdr3_aa: CASSYGSGDEQFF; j_call: TRBJ2-1; clone_size: NA; v_call: TRBV6-5; d_call: NA
cdr3_nt: TGTGCCAGCAGCTTAGTAGACAGAGTTAATTCACCCCTCCACTTT; cdr3_aa: CASSLVDRVNSPLHF; j_call: TRBJ1-6; clone_size: few; v_call: TRBV7-9; d_call: NA
cdr3_nt: TGTGCCAGCACCCTACAGGGGGTATTACAAGCTAACTATGGCTACACCTTC; cdr3_aa: CASTLQGVLQANYGYTF; j_call: TRBJ1-2; clone_size: NA; v_call: TRBV12-3/TRBV12-4; d_call: TRBD1
cdr3_nt: TGTGCCAGCAGTCCCGGGACACACTTCCTTCCGAACACTGAAGCTTTCTTT; cdr3_aa: CASSPGTHFLPNTEAFF; j_call: TRBJ1-1; clone_size: few; v_call: TRBV12-3/TRBV12-4; d_call: NA
cdr3_nt: TGTGCCAGCAGCTTAGGGACTATCCTCTACGAGCAGTACTTC; cdr3_aa: CASSLGTILYEQYF; j_call: TRBJ2-7; clone_size: few; v_call: TRBV7-2; d_call: NA
cdr3_nt: TGCGCCAGCAGCCACCCCCCGGGACCGAGCCATCCAACTAATGAAAAACTGTTTTTT; cdr3_aa: CASSHPPGPSHPTNEKLFF; j_call: TRBJ1-4; clone_size: NA; v_call: TRBV5-1; d_call: NA
cdr3_nt: TGTGCCAGCAGCCCGGGACAGTCACTAGATGAAGCTTTCTTT; cdr3_aa: CASSPGQSLDEAFF; j_call: TRBJ1-1; clone_size: NA; v_call: TRBV7-7; d_call: TRBD1
cdr3_nt: TGTGCCAGCAGCCCCCGTATTCGGGACGGATTACGGACCCAGTACTTC; cdr3_aa: CASSPRIRDGLRTQYF; j_call: TRBJ2-5; clone_size: NA; v_call: TRBV5-6; d_call: NA
cdr3_nt: TGTGCCAGCAGCGCGCTACTAGCGGGAAGCACAGATACGCAGTATTTT; cdr3_aa: CASSALLAGSTDTQYF; j_call: TRBJ2-3; clone_size: few; v_call: TRBV11-2; d_call: TRBD2
cdr3_nt: TGCAGTGCTAGTCGGATATTAACAGGGAATTGGGGGAAGACCCAGTACTTC; cdr3_aa: CSASRILTGNWGKTQYF; j_call: TRBJ2-5; clone_size: few; v_call: TRBV20-1; d_call: NA
cdr3_nt: TGCAGTGCTAGCAGACAGGCAAGAGGGTACACTGAAGCTTTCTTT; cdr3_aa: CSASRQARGYTEAFF; j_call: TRBJ1-1; clone_size: few; v_call: TRBV20-1; d_call: NA
cdr3_nt: TGTGCCAGCAGTCCCGGGACTCCCACGGGTACGCAGTATTTT; cdr3_aa: CASSPGTPTGTQYF; j_call: TRBJ2-3; clone_size: NA; v_call: TRBV12-3/TRBV12-4; d_call: NA
cdr3_nt: TGCAGTGCTAGACAGGGGAGGGAGCCCCAGCATTTT; cdr3_aa: CSARQGREPQHF; j_call: TRBJ1-5; clone_size: NA; v_call: TRBV20-1; d_call: NA
cdr3_nt: TGCGCCAGCAGCCAAGATGGTTTGGGGACAGGGTCTTTCGAGCAGTACTTC; cdr3_aa: CASSQDGLGTGSFEQYF; j_call: TRBJ2-7; clone_size: many; v_call: TRBV4-3; d_call: TRBD1
cdr3_nt: TGTGCCATCAGCACCAACAATGAGCAGTTCTTC; cdr3_aa: CAISTNNEQFF; j_call: TRBJ2-1; clone_size: few; v_call: TRBV10-3; d_call: NA
cdr3_nt: TGTGCCAGCAGCCTTACTATACAGGGAGGCTACACCTTC; cdr3_aa: CASSLTIQGGYTF; j_call: TRBJ1-2; clone_size: few; v_call: TRBV7-8; d_call: NA
cdr3_nt: TGTGCCAGCACCAAACACAGGGGCACTGAAGCTTTCTTT; cdr3_aa: CASTKHRGTEAFF; j_call: TRBJ1-1; clone_size: few; v_call: TRBV6-1; d_call: TRBD1
cdr3_nt: TGTGCCAGCAAGAGCAGGGGGAACTACGAGCAGTACTTC; cdr3_aa: CASKSRGNYEQYF; j_call: TRBJ2-7; clone_size: many; v_call: TRBV3-1; d_call: TRBD1